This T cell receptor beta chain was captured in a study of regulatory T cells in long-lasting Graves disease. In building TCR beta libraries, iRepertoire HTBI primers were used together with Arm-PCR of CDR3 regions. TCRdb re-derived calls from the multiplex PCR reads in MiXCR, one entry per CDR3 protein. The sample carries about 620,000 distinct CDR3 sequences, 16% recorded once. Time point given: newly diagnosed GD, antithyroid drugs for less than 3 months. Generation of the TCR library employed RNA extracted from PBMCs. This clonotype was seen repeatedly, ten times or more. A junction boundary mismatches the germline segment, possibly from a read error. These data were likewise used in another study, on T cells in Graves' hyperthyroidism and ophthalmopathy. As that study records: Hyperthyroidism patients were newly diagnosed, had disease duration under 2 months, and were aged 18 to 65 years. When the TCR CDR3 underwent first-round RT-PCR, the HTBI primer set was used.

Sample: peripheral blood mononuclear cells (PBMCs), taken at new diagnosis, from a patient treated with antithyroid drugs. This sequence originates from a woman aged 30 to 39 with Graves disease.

This CDR3 is CASSLTSGGNEQFF. The CDR3 DNA follows: TGTGCCAGCAGTTTAACTAGCGGGGGCAATGAGCAGTTCTTC. This chain joins TRBV7-3 and TRBJ2-1, with 11 bases fitting TRBD2. The CDR3 consists of 14 residues. Germline lookup yields CDR1 SGHTA and CDR2 FQGTGA.